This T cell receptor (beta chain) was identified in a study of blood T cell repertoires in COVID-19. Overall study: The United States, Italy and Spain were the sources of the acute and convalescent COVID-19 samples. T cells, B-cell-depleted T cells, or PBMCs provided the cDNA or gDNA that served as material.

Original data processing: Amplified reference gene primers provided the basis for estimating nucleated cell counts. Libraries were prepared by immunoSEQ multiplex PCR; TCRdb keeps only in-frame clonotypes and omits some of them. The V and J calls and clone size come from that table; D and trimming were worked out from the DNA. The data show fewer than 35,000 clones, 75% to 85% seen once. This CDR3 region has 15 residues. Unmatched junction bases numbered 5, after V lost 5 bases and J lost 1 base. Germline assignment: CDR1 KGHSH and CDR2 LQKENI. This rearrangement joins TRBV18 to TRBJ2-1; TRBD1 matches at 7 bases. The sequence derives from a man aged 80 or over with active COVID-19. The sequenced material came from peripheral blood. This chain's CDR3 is CASSTGTESYNEQFF. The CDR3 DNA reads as TGTGCCAGCTCAACCGGGACAGAGTCCTACAATGAGCAGTTCTTC.